What follows describes a single T cell receptor (beta chain). This specimen belongs to a study of blood T cell repertoires in COVID-19. This CDR3 spans 14 amino acids. The germline CDR1 and CDR2 sequences are SNHLY and FYNNEI. J gave up 7 bases and V 3 bases, and 6 bases lay outside the gene matches. Original processing notes: Researchers report that nucleated cell counts were estimated from reference gene primer amplification. Using immunoSEQ multiplex PCR, the repertoire was profiled, and TCRdb retains in-frame clones only, with some absent. That table gives V, J and clone size, and the DNA gave D and trimming. The table includes around 280,000 clones, 89% detected once.

Sequencing was done on a sample of peripheral blood. The genes are TRBV2 and TRBJ2-7; 10 bases match TRBD2. The receptor comes from a young woman with COVID-19, enrolled during active disease. The DNA for the CDR3 is TGTGCCAGCAGTGATCTAGCGGGGGTAGGAGAGCAGTACTTC. It codes for CASSDLAGVGEQYF.